This T cell receptor (beta chain) comes out of a study of blood T cell repertoires in COVID-19. The wider study: Researchers got acute and convalescent COVID-19 samples from the United States, Italy and Spain. Nucleic acid was either cDNA or gDNA, and it came from T cells, B-cell-depleted T cells, or PBMCs.

Profiling relied on immunoSEQ multiplex PCR, and the TCRdb table lists in-frame clones only, not all of them. This repertoire shows fewer than 500,000 clones, approximately 90% found once; its top ten account for 0.75% to 0.85%. The CDR3 contains 16 residues. Germline CDR1 MNHEY, CDR2 SVGAGI. The junction had 7 bases not matched to a gene; V was cut back by 4 bases and J by 1 base. Seattle researchers signed up patients amid active infection and tracked them longitudinally. Input material: peripheral blood. This receptor was obtained from a man aged 18 to 29 with COVID-19, enrolled during active disease. The chain couples TRBV6-5 to TRBJ2-7; 10 nucleotides agree with TRBD1. The CDR3 loop reads CASSFGDRGSSYEQYF. CDR3 coding DNA: TGTGCCAGCAGTTTCGGGGACAGGGGCTCGTCCTACGAGCAGTACTTC.